The T cell receptor beta chain described here comes from a study of cytomegalovirus exposure and HLA in healthy donors. About the study: The Caucasian-associated ancestry cluster held around four fifths of under 450 genotyped donors.

Primers for the PCR totalled 60 Vbeta and 13 Jbeta. The protocol was immunoSEQ multiplex PCR, while the TCRdb copy is restricted to in-frame clones and leaves out a portion. The data hold approximately 170,000 clones, with roughly 75% observed a single time. The length of the CDR3 is 12 residues. Germline CDR1 SQVTM, CDR2 ANQGSEA. The V segment lost 1 base and the J segment 5 bases; nucleotides outside the gene matches: 2. Likely unrecorded immune exposures existed in these nominally healthy donors. Sequenced sample: PBMCs. The receptor was derived from a male donor in good health and CMV-seronegative. V is TRBV29-1 and J is TRBJ2-7; 7 nucleotides align to TRBD1. The CDR3: CSVEGQGDEQYF. In DNA form, the CDR3 reads TGCAGCGTTGAAGGGCAGGGGGACGAGCAGTACTTC.